This T cell receptor (beta chain) is drawn from a study of PD-1 blockade in classical Hodgkin lymphoma (dated by TCRdb to about 2020). About the full investigation: Nivolumab dosing was 3 mg/kg intravenously every 2 weeks, continuing until either disease progression or unacceptable toxicity. To define a peripheral blood immune signature of response to PD-1 blockade in classical Hodgkin lymphoma, the study combined TCR beta sequencing with CyTOF.

The time point label here, explained by the study, means: cycle 2 day 1 (C2D1) of nivolumab. Every trial patient had relapsed following autologous stem cell transplantation, and prior brentuximab vedotin exposure was what differed among cohorts A, B and C. The trial cohort comprised 60 or so patients with relapsed/refractory classical Hodgkin lymphoma whose best overall responses were complete response, partial response or progressive disease. Single-agent nivolumab was administered to trial patients in the multi-cohort phase II CheckMate 205 trial. Best overall response was determined by an independent review committee according to the 2007 International Working Group response criteria. PBMCs from the trial were collected at three points: immediately before nivolumab initiation (C1D1), and during therapy at cycle 2 day 1 and cycle 4 day 1. Peripheral blood was collected in 8 mL Vacutainer Cell Preparation Tubes, from which PBMCs were isolated by centrifugation and then cryopreserved.

Genomic DNA was extracted with the Qiagen DNeasy kit from unsorted PBMCs and from negatively selected CD4+ and CD8+ fractions. TCR beta CDR3 regions were subjected to amplification by immunoSEQ multiplex PCR with primers that anneal to V and J segments. A synthetic immune receptor repertoire was used to minimize amplification bias, and any remaining bias was removed computationally after sequencing. Regarding the original processing steps: Custom Python scripts were used to quantify repertoire diversity as the Shannon entropy index. Unsorted, CD4+ and CD8+ repertoires were analyzed separately, except for combined analyses in which CD4+ and CD8+ sequences were merged in silico. A clone counted as expanded when the clone's frequency after treatment rose at least 2-fold relative to C1D1, and clones undetected at baseline were given a pseudocount of 0.5. Clones with 0 or 1 copy at C1D1 were defined as singleton clones, while clones with 2 or more copies were defined as non-singleton clones. Clones expanded in unsorted samples were labelled as CD4+, CD8+ or unknown by matching protein sequences in sorted samples from the same patient. Wilcoxon tests were applied to paired samples to test diversity changes from C1D1 to C4D1. TCRdb re-hosts the immuneACCESS table, in-frame sequences only. Its copies lack some clones; in the studies checked, an unresolved V gene accounts for under half of them, and the cause for the rest is not known. Clone size and V and J calls were adopted from that table, with D and trimming inferred from the DNA. The sample contains about 110,000 clones, around 89% of them found a single time. Together, the top ten hold 20% of the sample.

In the case of this clone: It lacks a known antigen. Per-base qualities were not stored, and no clone one base away is much larger.

Broader findings and caveats from the paper: By C4D1, a significant rise was seen in CD4+ TCR diversity but not in CD8+ TCR diversity (p=0.0027 vs p=0.16), and the rise was most apparent among complete responders (p=0.02). The study was limited to a single clinical trial cohort, and causes of repertoire differences, possibly disease activity or prior therapy, remained undefined. Among trial patients, those achieving complete response had baseline diversity similar to that of newly diagnosed patients, while diversity was significantly lower in partial responders and progressors. Patients starting nivolumab less than 1 year after ASCT had lower diversity and were excluded from later analyses to avoid confounding by immune reconstitution. Newly diagnosed patients were reported to have lower baseline TCR diversity than healthy donors, and relapsed/refractory patients were reported to have lower baseline TCR diversity still.

Based on the germline V gene, the CDR1 and CDR2 sequences are SGHAT and FQNNGV. Measured from the cysteine to the phenylalanine, the CDR3 is 16 residues long. Only CDR3 DNA is held: 48 bases, read in frame from base 1. Ends trimmed: V by 6 bases, J by 2 bases; bases unmatched to a gene: 12. The input for sequencing was peripheral blood mononuclear cells (PBMCs), taken before the second cycle of nivolumab. This TCR was sampled from a human donor with classical Hodgkin lymphoma. In this chain, TRBV11-2 is recombined with TRBJ2-5; the junction holds 7 bases that match TRBD2. The DNA reads TGTGCCAGCAGTTCTGGACTAGAGAGACCTCAAGAGACCCAGTACTTC. It codes for CASSSGLERPQETQYF.